Sequencing of this T cell receptor (beta chain) was carried out in a study of T cells after yellow fever vaccination (dated by TCRdb to between 2019 and 2020). Regarding the complete study: The SMART-Seq v4 Ultra Low Input RNA kit was used to prepare libraries from fractions with low cell numbers. To follow T-cell clones before and after both primary and booster YFV17D yellow fever vaccination, bulk TCR alpha and beta repertoires underwent longitudinal sequencing. The cohort comprised two healthy male donors, one aged 18 to 30 and one aged 30 to 40 years. Blood was collected at multiple timepoints before and after primary and secondary immunization, and bulk PBMC replicates and cell subsets were isolated.

According to the germline V gene, CDR1 reads SGHTA and CDR2 reads FQGNSA. Trimming takes 7 bases from V and 0 bases from J, and the germline ends sit 9 bases apart. Reading from cysteine to phenylalanine, the CDR3 counts 13 amino acids. CDR3 DNA is the only sequence kept; it has 39 bases, read in frame from the first base. General study outcomes and caveats: After the booster, most of the clones that had expanded following primary vaccination were detected again (almost 98% of CD4 and 85% to 90% of CD8), which suggests that memory was broadly maintained. Compared with the primary T-cell response, the secondary T-cell response was weaker but faster, peaking on day 5 rather than day 15. Only two donors were included in the study, so the extent to which the findings can be generalized is limited. A small fraction of clonotypes appeared in both the CD4 and CD8 compartments, likely as a result of convergent recombination. FACS-sorted repertoires could contain abundant contaminating clonotypes from the bulk population, so computational filtering was required.

Sequencing relied on an Illumina NovaSeq 6000. TCR cDNA was synthesized by 5'RACE template switching, through which a universal primer site and unique molecular identifiers were introduced. cDNA synthesis was primed from both the TCR alpha and TCR beta constant segments. Two PCR steps were used to amplify libraries, with sample barcodes and sequencing adapters being added in the second step. Sequencing of libraries was done on Illumina HiSeq 2500 (2x100 bp) or NovaSeq (2x150 bp). The original pipeline was this. MIGEC was used to demultiplex reads and collapse the reads into UMI consensus sequences, and MiXCR was used for V(D)J alignment. Clonotypes responding to the vaccine were identified with edgeR on replicate PBMC samples, with the criteria of FDR below 0.01 and a log2 fold change above 5 up to day 15. Each bulk clonotype received a CD4 or CD8 identity based on whether the sequenced CD4 or CD8 repertoire contained that clonotype at higher abundance. TCRdb trimmed public reads at Q25 via fastp, called clones via MiXCR and kept in-frame beta chains. Here each entry gathers all rows of one CDR3 protein and keeps the most common genes and DNA. The V and J calls here are based on TCRdb, not the publication. In all, the sample holds 200,000 to 300,000 distinct CDR3 sequences, and approximately 3.5% of those were seen once. The ten biggest clones cover about a fifth of the sample.

The sample's treatment or condition label, decoded: live attenuated yellow fever vaccine strain. At every blood-draw timepoint, two biological replicates of bulk PBMCs were collected. A standard Ficoll-Paque protocol was used to isolate PBMCs from peripheral blood. TriZol was used to extract RNA from bulk PBMCs, CD4 and CD8 fractions, and dextramer-positive and dextramer-negative fractions. This clonotype has at least ten counts. The antigen it recognizes is unknown. Base qualities are not provided; no much larger clone lies one nucleotide away. Source: PBMCs, taken 15 days after the yellow fever booster vaccination. This TCR was sampled from a man aged 18-30 years who received the YFV17D yellow fever vaccine. Rearrangement joined TRBV7-2 to TRBJ1-1; no D gene call is confident. The DNA sequence is TGTGCCAGCATGAGAGACCTGAACACTGAAGCTTTCTTT. This is translated as CASMRDLNTEAFF.